The TCR beta chain under discussion was sequenced for a study of T cell responses to AZD1222 COVID-19 vaccine. Clones were read by immunoSEQ multiplex PCR, and TCRdb kept only the in-frame ones, dropping some. This sample has some 200,000 clones, with under 95% found just once. The sample was peripheral blood, taken 28 days after the second AZD1222 dose. This sequence originates from an adult who received the AZD1222 COVID-19 vaccine.

This CDR3 reads CATMGQSYGYTF. CDR3 DNA sequence: TGTGCCACCATGGGACAGAGCTATGGCTACACCTTC. The genes are TRBV27 and TRBJ1-2, with 7 nucleotides matching TRBD1. The CDR3 is made up of 12 amino acids. Trimming cost V 10 bases and J 4 bases; bases outside gene matches: 6. Germline V lookup: CDR1 MNHEY, CDR2 SMNVEV (reference sequence).